Listed here is a single TCR beta chain. This clone is medium-sized (0.01 to 0.1%) in its sample. Its antigen remains unidentified. Base qualities were left out, and no much larger clone turns up one base away. The CDR3 covers 15 residues, taking in both the cysteine and the phenylalanine. The entry retains the CDR3 DNA only, 45 bases that are in frame from base 1. The germline V gene (reference sequence) supplies CDR1 LNHDA and CDR2 SQIVND. V is shortened by 4 bases, J by 1 base, and the region joining them spans 13 bases. Receptor amplification or capture employed the immunoSEQ multiplex PCR assay. The published analysis was carried out like this. To diagnose cytomegalovirus status from the catalog of TCR beta chain sequences, a statistical classification framework was built. TCRdb provides this immuneACCESS table in a form limited to in-frame rearrangements. Some clones are lacking; in checked studies, under half of them reflect an unresolved V gene, and why the rest are absent is not known. The D gene and trimming were derived from the DNA, and the V and J assignments and clone size from that table. Counted in this sample were tens of thousands of clones; roughly nine tenths of them appeared once. The biggest ten clones account for more than 1% of the sample.

Donors formed part of the validation cohort, which comprised some 120 subjects and was distinct from the first cohort of 666 subjects. This sample was included in a study of cytomegalovirus exposure and HLA in healthy donors (dated by TCRdb to the late 2010s). About the full investigation: The 550 to 750 repertoires of the first cohort and the 95 to 150 validation repertoires were produced on the same platform, according to a later analysis. To predict cytomegalovirus infection status, the study brought together high-throughput TCR immunosequencing, statistical association of individual TCRs with disease status, and machine learning. The study aimed to test whether signatures of past pathogen exposure could be identified by cataloging public T cell receptors. In addition to the first cohort of roughly 670 subjects, a separate validation cohort of over 90 different subjects was used. The research as a whole found: The study gave a list of some 150 TCR beta chains associated with cytomegalovirus. The classifier was reported to diagnose cytomegalovirus status with high specificity and sensitivity in both the original cohort and the validation cohort. Most TCR sequences were observed very rarely across donors, whereas some public TCRs were present in many individuals. It was suggested by the authors that the approach could potentially be generalized to other disease states and immunological phenotypes. The validation cohort had no HLA typing available for a later analysis, so co-occurrence within that cohort was assessed over all 110 or so repertoires. A few of the identified cytomegalovirus-associated TCR beta chains were confirmed in vitro to be specific for cytomegalovirus antigens. Subsequent analysis determined that TCRs grouped into clusters in the first cohort also showed a tendency toward co-occurrence across the approximately 120 validation repertoires, and approximately 93% of cluster scores exceeded 0.

Sequencing was carried out using PBMCs. This clonotype was sampled from a man younger than 35 in good health and CMV-seronegative. The receptor chain draws on TRBV19 and TRBJ2-5; a tentative D call is TRBD2 (5 bases match). Here is the DNA: TGTGCCAGTAGTACTTTCGGAGGCCTCCAAGAGACCCAGTACTTC. Translated, it reads CASSTFGGLQETQYF.